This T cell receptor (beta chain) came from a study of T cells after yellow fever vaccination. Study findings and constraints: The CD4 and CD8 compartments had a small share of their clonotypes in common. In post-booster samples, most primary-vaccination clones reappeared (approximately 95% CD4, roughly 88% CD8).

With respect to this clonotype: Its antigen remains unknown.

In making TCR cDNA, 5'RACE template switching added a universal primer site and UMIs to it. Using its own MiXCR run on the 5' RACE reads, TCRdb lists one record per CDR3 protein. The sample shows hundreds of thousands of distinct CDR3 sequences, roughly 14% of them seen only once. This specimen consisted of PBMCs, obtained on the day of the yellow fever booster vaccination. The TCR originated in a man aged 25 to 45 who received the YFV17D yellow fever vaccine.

The chain's CDR3 is CASSSHPTGSLNEQYF. Written as DNA, the CDR3 is TGTGCCAGCAGCTCTCACCCGACAGGGAGCTTAAACGAGCAGTACTTC. This chain joins TRBV5-5 and TRBJ2-7; 7 bases agree with TRBD1. The length of the CDR3 is 16 residues. Trimming cost V 3 bases and J 5 bases; bases outside gene matches: 14. Germline V CDR1 and CDR2: SGHKS, YYEKEE (reference sequence).